This is a list of T cell receptor beta chains from one sample in a study of cytomegalovirus exposure and HLA in healthy donors. The data were produced by immunoSEQ multiplex PCR, yet TCRdb's version contains in-frame clones alone and is incomplete. The sample records under 200,000 clones, roughly three quarters being singletons. Sequencing was done on a sample of PBMCs. The receptors were sampled from a woman aged 45-59 years in good health and CMV-seronegative. Both conserved end residues are part of each CDR3. A D gene is named only where the DNA matches it firmly. Clone size is stated in some rows and not others, as once, few, many or a class when expanded.

size: -; J: TRBJ2-3; D: TRBD2; V: TRBV28; DNA: TGTGCCAGCAGTTTGTCGGTTTTAACTAGCGGGAGGGGTACAGATACGCAGTATTTT; CDR3: CASSLSVLTSGRGTDTQYF
size: -; J: TRBJ1-2; D: TRBD1; V: TRBV6-5; DNA: TGTGCCAGCAGCCGGGACAGGGTTGGCTATGGCTACACCTTC; CDR3: CASSRDRVGYGYTF
size: once; J: TRBJ2-1; D: TRBD2; V: TRBV5-1; DNA: TGCGCCAGCAGCCCTAGCGGGGCTACTAGCTCCTACAATGAGCAGTTCTTC; CDR3: CASSPSGATSSYNEQFF
size: -; J: TRBJ1-2; D: TRBD1; V: TRBV5-1; DNA: TGCGCCAGCAGCTTGAAACAGGGGGCGGGGTATGGCTACACCTTC; CDR3: CASSLKQGAGYGYTF
size: -; J: TRBJ2-5; D: -; V: TRBV19; DNA: TGTGCCAGTAGTTCCACTAGGGGGGAGACCCAGTACTTC; CDR3: CASSSTRGETQYF
size: -; J: TRBJ2-3; D: -; V: TRBV19; DNA: TGTGCCAGTAGTATCTCTGCGATTAGCACAGATACGCAGTATTTT; CDR3: CASSISAISTDTQYF
size: -; J: TRBJ1-5; D: TRBD1; V: TRBV6-1; DNA: TGTGCCAGCATAGAACAGGGGGCAGGTCAGCCCCAGCATTTT; CDR3: CASIEQGAGQPQHF
size: -; J: TRBJ1-5; D: -; V: TRBV27; DNA: TGTCCCCAAGGGGGGGTGTATAGCAATCAGCCCCAGCATTTT; CDR3: CPQGGVYSNQPQHF
size: -; J: TRBJ2-7; D: TRBD1; V: TRBV28; DNA: TGTGCCAGCAGTTCTGACAGGGGGACCCTTTACGAGCAGTACTTC; CDR3: CASSSDRGTLYEQYF
size: -; J: TRBJ2-7; D: -; V: TRBV4-3; DNA: TGCGCCAGCAGCCAACTTCTCATGGGGGGTAGCTACGAGCAGTACTTC; CDR3: CASSQLLMGGSYEQYF
size: -; J: TRBJ1-1; D: -; V: TRBV9; DNA: TGTGCCAGCAGCGTAACCGGGAAGCGGAACACTGAAGCTTTCTTT; CDR3: CASSVTGKRNTEAFF
size: -; J: TRBJ2-3; D: -; V: TRBV14; DNA: TGTGCCAGCAGCGCACGGAGGAGGCCAGATACGCAGTATTTT; CDR3: CASSARRRPDTQYF
size: few; J: TRBJ2-3; D: TRBD1; V: TRBV25-1; DNA: TGTGCCAGCAGTGATGACAGGGCCAAAGATACGCAGTATTTT; CDR3: CASSDDRAKDTQYF
size: -; J: TRBJ2-1; D: TRBD1; V: TRBV4-3; DNA: TGCGCCAGCAGCCAATGGGGAACCGGGACAGGGGTCTACAATGAGCAGTTCTTC; CDR3: CASSQWGTGTGVYNEQFF
size: -; J: TRBJ2-4; D: TRBD1; V: TRBV28; DNA: TGTGCCAGCAGCACGACAGGGGCTTCGAGAATTCAGTACTTC; CDR3: CASSTTGASRIQYF